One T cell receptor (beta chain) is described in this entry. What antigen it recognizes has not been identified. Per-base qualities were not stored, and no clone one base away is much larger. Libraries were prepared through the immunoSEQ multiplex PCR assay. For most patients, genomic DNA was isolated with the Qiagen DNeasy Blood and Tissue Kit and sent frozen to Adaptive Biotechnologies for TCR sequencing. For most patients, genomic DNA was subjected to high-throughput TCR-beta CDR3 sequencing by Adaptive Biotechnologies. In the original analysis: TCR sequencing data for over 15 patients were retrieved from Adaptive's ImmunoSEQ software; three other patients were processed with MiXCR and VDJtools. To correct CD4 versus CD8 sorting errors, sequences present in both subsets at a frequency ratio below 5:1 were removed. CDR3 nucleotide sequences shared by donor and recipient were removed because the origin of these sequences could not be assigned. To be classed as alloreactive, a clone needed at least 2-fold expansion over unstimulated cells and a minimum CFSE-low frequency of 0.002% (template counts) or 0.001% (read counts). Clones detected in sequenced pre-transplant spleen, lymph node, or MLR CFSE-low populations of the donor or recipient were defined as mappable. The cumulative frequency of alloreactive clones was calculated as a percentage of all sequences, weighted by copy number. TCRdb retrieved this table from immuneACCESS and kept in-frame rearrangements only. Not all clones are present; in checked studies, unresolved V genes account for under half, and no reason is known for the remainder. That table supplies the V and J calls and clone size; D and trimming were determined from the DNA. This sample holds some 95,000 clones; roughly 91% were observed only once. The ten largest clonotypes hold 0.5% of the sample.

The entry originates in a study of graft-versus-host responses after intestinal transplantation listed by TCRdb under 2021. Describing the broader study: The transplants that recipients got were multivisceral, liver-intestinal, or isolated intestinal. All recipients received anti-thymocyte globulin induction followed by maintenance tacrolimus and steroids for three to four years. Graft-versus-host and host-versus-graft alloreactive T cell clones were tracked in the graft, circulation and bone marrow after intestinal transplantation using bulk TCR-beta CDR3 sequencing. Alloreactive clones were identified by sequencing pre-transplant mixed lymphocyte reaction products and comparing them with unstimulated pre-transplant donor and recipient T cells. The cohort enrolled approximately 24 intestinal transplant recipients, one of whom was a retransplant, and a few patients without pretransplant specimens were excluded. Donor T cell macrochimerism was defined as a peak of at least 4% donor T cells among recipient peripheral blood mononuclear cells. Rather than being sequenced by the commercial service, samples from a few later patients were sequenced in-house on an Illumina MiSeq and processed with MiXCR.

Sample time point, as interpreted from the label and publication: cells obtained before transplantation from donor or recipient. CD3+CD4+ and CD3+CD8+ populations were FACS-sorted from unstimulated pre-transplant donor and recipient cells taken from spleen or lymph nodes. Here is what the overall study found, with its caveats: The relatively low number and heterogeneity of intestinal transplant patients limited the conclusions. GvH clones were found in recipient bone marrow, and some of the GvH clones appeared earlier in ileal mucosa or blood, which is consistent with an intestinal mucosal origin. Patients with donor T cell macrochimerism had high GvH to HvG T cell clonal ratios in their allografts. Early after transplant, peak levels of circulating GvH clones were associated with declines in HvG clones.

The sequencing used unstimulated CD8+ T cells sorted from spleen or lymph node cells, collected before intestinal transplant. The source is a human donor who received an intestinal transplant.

The encoded CDR3 is CASSLDLLAAETQYF. The DNA is TGTGCCAGCAGCTTAGATCTCCTAGCCGCGGAGACCCAGTACTTC. The chain is encoded by TRBV7-8 joined to TRBJ2-5; the best D guess is TRBD2, with 5 bases matching. The germline ends are 14 bases apart after V is trimmed by 1 base and J by 5 bases. From the cysteine through the phenylalanine, the CDR3 covers 15 amino acids. Only CDR3 DNA is held: 45 bases, read in frame from base 1. CDR1 SGHVS and CDR2 FQNEAQ were looked up in the germline V gene.